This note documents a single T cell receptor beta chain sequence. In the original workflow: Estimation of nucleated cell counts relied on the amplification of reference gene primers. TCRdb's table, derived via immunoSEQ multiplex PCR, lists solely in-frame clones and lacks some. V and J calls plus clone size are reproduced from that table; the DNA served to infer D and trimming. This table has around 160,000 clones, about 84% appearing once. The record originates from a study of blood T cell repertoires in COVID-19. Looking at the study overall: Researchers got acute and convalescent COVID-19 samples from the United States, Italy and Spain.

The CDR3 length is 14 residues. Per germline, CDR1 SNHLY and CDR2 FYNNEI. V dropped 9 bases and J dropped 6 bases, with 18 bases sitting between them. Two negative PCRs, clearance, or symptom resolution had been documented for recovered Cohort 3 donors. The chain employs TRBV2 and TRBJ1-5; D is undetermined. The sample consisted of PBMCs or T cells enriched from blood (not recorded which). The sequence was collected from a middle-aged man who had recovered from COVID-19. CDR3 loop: CASNTDLSAQPQHF. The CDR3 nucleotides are TGTGCCAGTAACACCGACTTATCCGCTCAGCCCCAGCATTTT.